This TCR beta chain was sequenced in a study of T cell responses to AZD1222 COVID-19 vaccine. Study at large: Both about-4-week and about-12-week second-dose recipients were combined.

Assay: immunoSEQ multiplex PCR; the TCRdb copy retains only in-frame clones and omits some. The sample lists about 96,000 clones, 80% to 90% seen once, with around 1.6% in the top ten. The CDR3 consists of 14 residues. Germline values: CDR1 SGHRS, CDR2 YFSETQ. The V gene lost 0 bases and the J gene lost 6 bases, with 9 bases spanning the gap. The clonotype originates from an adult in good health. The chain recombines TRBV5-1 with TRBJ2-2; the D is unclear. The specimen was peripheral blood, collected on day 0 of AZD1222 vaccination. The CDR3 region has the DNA TGCGCCAGCAGCTTGGATAGACGGGCCGGGGAGCTGTTTTTT. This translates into CASSLDRRAGELFF. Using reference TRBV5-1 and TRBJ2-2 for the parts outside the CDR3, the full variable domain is KAGVTQTPRYLIKTRGQQVTLSCSPISGHRSVSWYQQTPGQGLQFLFEYFSETQRNKGNFPGRFSGRQFSNSRSEMNVSTLELGDSALYLCASSLDRRAGELFFGEGSRLTVL.